Listed below are T cell receptor beta chains from one sample, sequenced in a study of beta chain features in type 1 diabetes. Produced via immunoSEQ multiplex PCR; TCRdb's table is partial and in-frame only. The table shows 680,000 or so clones, with about an eighth occurring only once. The sequenced material came from naive CD4+ T cells from blood. The receptor set was obtained from a man aged 18 to 29 with type 1 diabetes. CDR3s include the opening cysteine and the closing phenylalanine or tryptophan. A D gene is named only where the DNA matches it firmly. Not all rows give a size; the values are once, few, many and, for expanded clones, a class.

V	size	J	length	D	CDR3	DNA
TRBV5-4	few	TRBJ2-2	14	NA	CASSFPGRTGELFF	TGTGCCAGCAGCTTCCCAGGGAGGACCGGGGAGCTGTTTTTT
TRBV5-1	NA	TRBJ2-5	15	TRBD2	CASSSGTSGRETQYF	TGCGCCAGCAGCTCCGGGACTAGCGGGCGAGAGACCCAGTACTTC
TRBV7-9	few	TRBJ2-5	15	TRBD2	CASSFDLGLAETQYF	TGTGCCAGCAGCTTTGACCTAGGACTAGCGGAGACCCAGTACTTC
TRBV6-5	NA	TRBJ2-7	11	NA	CASGRAYEQYF	TGTGCCAGCGGCAGGGCCTACGAGCAGTACTTC
TRBV30	few	TRBJ1-3	13	NA	CAWSVNRADTIYF	TGTGCCTGGAGTGTAAACAGGGCAGACACCATATATTTT
TRBV5-4	NA	TRBJ2-5	15	TRBD1	CASSTGTGGRETQYF	TGTGCCAGCAGCACCGGGACAGGGGGCCGGGAGACCCAGTACTTC
TRBV25-1	NA	TRBJ1-1	13	NA	CASSRQMNTEAFF	TGTGCCAGCAGTAGGCAGATGAACACTGAAGCTTTCTTT
TRBV27	NA	TRBJ1-2	15	NA	CASSLSGAGKAGYTF	TGTGCCAGCAGTTTATCGGGCGCAGGGAAAGCTGGCTACACCTTC
TRBV7-2	few	TRBJ2-7	15	NA	CASSSPGNPRGEQYF	TGTGCCAGCAGCTCACCGGGGAACCCCAGAGGCGAGCAGTACTTC
TRBV2	once	TRBJ1-2	16	NA	CASSEADTPRDYGYTF	TGTGCCAGCAGTGAAGCCGATACCCCCCGGGACTATGGCTACACCTTC
TRBV19	few	TRBJ2-1	15	TRBD1	CASSRQGSSYNEQFF	TGTGCCAGTAGTAGACAGGGGAGCTCCTACAATGAGCAGTTCTTC
TRBV5-1	NA	TRBJ1-5	15	NA	CASSLAGDSNQPQHF	TGCGCCAGCAGCTTGGCTGGGGATAGCAATCAGCCCCAGCATTTT
TRBV11-3	NA	TRBJ2-2	14	NA	CASSLARLTGELFF	TGTGCCAGCAGCTTAGCTAGACTTACCGGGGAGCTGTTTTTT
TRBV9	NA	TRBJ2-1	18	NA	CASSLGSLRIVSYNEQFF	TGTGCCAGCAGCCTAGGATCTCTGAGAATTGTGTCCTACAATGAGCAGTTCTTC
TRBV15	NA	TRBJ2-7	15	TRBD1	CATSRDPGQGYEQYF	TGTGCCACCAGCAGAGACCCGGGACAGGGCTACGAGCAGTACTTC
TRBV4-2	few	TRBJ2-1	15	NA	CASSQDYGQYNEQFF	TGTGCCAGCAGCCAAGATTACGGACAATACAATGAGCAGTTCTTC
TRBV13	few	TRBJ2-5	16	TRBD1	CASSLGPGQVQETQYF	TGTGCCAGCAGCTTAGGCCCCGGACAGGTCCAAGAGACCCAGTACTTC
TRBV11-2	few	TRBJ2-1	16	TRBD2	CASSLGASGSYNEQFF	TGTGCCAGCAGCTTAGGGGCTAGCGGCTCCTACAATGAGCAGTTCTTC
TRBV7-8	few	TRBJ1-6	15	NA	CASSPARDTNSPLHF	TGTGCCAGCAGCCCGGCCCGGGACACCAATTCACCCCTCCACTTT
TRBV5-1	few	TRBJ2-2	14	NA	CASSLDANTGELFF	TGCGCCAGCAGCTTGGATGCGAACACCGGGGAGCTGTTTTTT
TRBV9	NA	TRBJ2-1	16	TRBD2	CASSAPGLGSYNEQFF	TGTGCCAGCAGCGCTCCGGGACTAGGGTCCTACAATGAGCAGTTCTTC
TRBV4-2	few	TRBJ2-3	16	TRBD2	CASSQRLADDTDTQYF	TGTGCCAGCAGCCAACGACTAGCGGACGACACAGATACGCAGTATTTT
TRBV10-3	NA	TRBJ1-2	13	NA	CAISDGQIYGYTF	TGTGCCATCAGTGATGGACAGATCTATGGCTACACCTTC
TRBV27	few	TRBJ2-4	15	NA	CASSPLVTKLNIQYF	TGTGCCAGCAGCCCACTAGTTACCAAGCTTAACATTCAGTACTTC
TRBV9	few	TRBJ2-7	15	NA	CASSVAAGEFYEQYF	TGTGCCAGCAGCGTAGCAGCCGGGGAGTTCTACGAGCAGTACTTC
TRBV14	few	TRBJ2-3	19	TRBD2	CASSQENERGAGLTDTQYF	TGTGCCAGCAGCCAAGAAAACGAGCGGGGGGCCGGGCTCACAGATACGCAGTATTTT
TRBV10-1	few	TRBJ1-4	14	NA	CASSTTVNGEKLFF	TGCGCCAGCAGTACGACGGTTAACGGGGAAAAACTGTTTTTT
TRBV4-2	NA	TRBJ2-7	16	TRBD1	CASSQEPGQGPYEQYF	TGTGCCAGCAGCCAAGAGCCGGGACAGGGCCCCTACGAGCAGTACTTC
TRBV25-1	NA	TRBJ2-7	14	NA	CASSPKTLSYEQYF	TGTGCCAGCAGTCCTAAGACACTATCCTACGAGCAGTACTTC
TRBV4-1	NA	TRBJ1-5	17	NA	CASSQGLARGWDQPQHF	TGCGCCAGCAGCCAAGGGTTGGCGAGGGGGTGGGATCAGCCCCAGCATTTT
TRBV18	few	TRBJ1-4	15	NA	CASSPRGLPNEKLFF	TGTGCCAGCTCACCTCGAGGGTTGCCTAATGAAAAACTGTTTTTT
TRBV2	few	TRBJ2-7	12	TRBD1	CASGDRVGEQYF	TGTGCCAGCGGGGACAGGGTAGGCGAGCAGTACTTC
TRBV6-5	NA	TRBJ1-2	15	NA	CASSYGILTGNGYTF	TGTGCCAGCAGTTACGGAATACTTACAGGGAATGGCTACACCTTC
TRBV7-8	few	TRBJ1-5	16	TRBD1	CASSLNRGLGNQPQHF	TGTGCCAGCAGCCTCAACAGGGGGCTGGGCAATCAGCCCCAGCATTTT
TRBV19	few	TRBJ1-3	13	NA	CASSGYSGNTIYF	TGTGCCAGTAGTGGGTACTCTGGAAACACCATATATTTT
TRBV30	NA	TRBJ2-7	11	NA	CAWSTPTREYF	TGTGCCTGGAGTACCCCTACGCGGGAGTACTTC
TRBV27	few	TRBJ1-1	14	TRBD1	CASSQGGWGTEAFF	TGTGCCAGCAGCCAAGGGGGCTGGGGCACTGAAGCTTTCTTT
TRBV11-2	NA	TRBJ2-5	11	NA	CASERAETQYF	TGTGCCAGCGAACGGGCGGAGACCCAGTACTTC
TRBV7-2	few	TRBJ2-2	15	NA	CASSRGPGLTGELFF	TGTGCCAGCAGCCGGGGGCCGGGGTTAACCGGGGAGCTGTTTTTT
TRBV7-2	NA	TRBJ2-5	16	NA	CASSLSPPGNQETQYF	TGTGCCAGCAGCTTATCCCCACCAGGGAACCAAGAGACCCAGTACTTC
TRBV2	few	TRBJ1-2	15	TRBD1	CASSEGGSGGYGYTF	TGTGCCAGCAGTGAAGGAGGGTCAGGGGGCTATGGCTACACCTTC